The 28 T cell receptor beta chains in this list originate from one sample, sequenced in a study of cytomegalovirus exposure and HLA in healthy donors. The PCR made use of 60 Vbeta and 13 Jbeta primers. Using immunoSEQ multiplex PCR, the repertoire was profiled, and TCRdb retains in-frame clones only, with some absent. The data show almost 90,000 clones, with around 85% seen just once and about 7.2% held by the top ten. The sequenced sample was PBMCs. These receptors came from a man in his forties or fifties in good health and CMV-seropositive.

This chain uses TRBV11-2 with TRBJ2-7; 8 bases match TRBD2. Germline V gene lookup returns CDR1 SGHAT and CDR2 FQNNGV. The CDR3 is 14 residues long. V dropped 7 bases and J dropped 2; count of bases not matched to a gene: 7. The CDR3 reads CASNLGGGTYEQYF. The CDR3 DNA follows: TGTGCCAGCAACCTCGGGGGGGGAACCTACGAGCAGTACTTC.

The V call is TRBV19, the J call TRBJ1-6; TRBD1 is a possible D gene (6 bases). V lost 5 bases to trimming and J lost 3 bases, with 11 bases between them. CDR1 is LNHDA and CDR2 is SQIVND in the germline V gene (reference sequence). There are 15 residues in the CDR3. The CDR3 is CASSPGQSYNSPLHF. As DNA, the CDR3 is TGTGCCAGTAGTCCGGGACAAAGCTATAATTCACCCCTCCACTTT.

The sample holds a few counts of this clone. The genes are TRBV4-1 and TRBJ2-7, with 11 bases identical to TRBD1. The CDR3 sequence is 15 residues long. CDR1 and CDR2 (germline): MGHRA, YSYEKL. After removal of 4 bases from V and 5 bases from J, the junction contained 7 bases not matched to a gene. The DNA for the CDR3 is TGCGCCAGCAGCCCCCACGGGACAGGGGGGGACGAGCAGTACTTC. Translated: CASSPHGTGGDEQYF.

V gene TRBV5-4 combines with J gene TRBJ2-1; the match to TRBD1 covers 9 bases. With V trimmed by 5 bases and J by 5 bases, 2 bases remained unmatched. CDR1 and CDR2 from the germline V gene are SGHNT and YYREEE (reference sequence). The CDR3 runs 13 residues. The chain's CDR3 is CASRGTGNNEQFF. CDR3 DNA: TGTGCCAGCAGAGGGACAGGGAACAATGAGCAGTTCTTC.

This clone was observed a few times. V usage is TRBV9 and J usage is TRBJ1-2; possibly TRBD1 for D (6 bases). Trimming cost V 4 bases and J 8 bases, with 12 bases left between them. This CDR3 spans 12 amino acids. CDR1 and CDR2 from the germline V gene are SGDLS and YYNGEE. The CDR3 sequence: CASSLGGGGYTF. In DNA, the CDR3 is TGTGCCAGCAGCTTAGGAGGGGGAGGCTACACCTTC.

This clone appeared a few times. The chain combines TRBV15 with TRBJ2-1; possible D gene TRBD2, 5 bases. Trimming took 5 bases from V and 2 from J, leaving 22 bases between them. This CDR3 is 18 amino acids long. CDR1 and CDR2 from the germline V gene are LNHNV and YYDKDF (reference sequence). The CDR3 loop is CATSPSGRGDPAYNEQFF. The CDR3 DNA follows: TGTGCCACCAGCCCTTCTGGACGGGGAGATCCCGCCTACAATGAGCAGTTCTTC.

The chain recombines TRBV6-1 with TRBJ1-2; TRBD1 might be the D (6 bases). Germline CDR1 reads MNHNS; CDR2 reads SASEGT. This CDR3 is built from 12 residues. Trimming cost V 6 bases and J 8 bases, with 13 bases left between them. CDR3 in amino acids: CASSTGLGGYTF. The CDR3 bases are TGTGCCAGCAGCACAGGGTTGGGCGGCTACACCTTC.

This chain joins TRBV27 and TRBJ2-2, with a weak D call TRBD1 (6 bases). V lost 6 bases and J lost 2, with 10 bases in between. The CDR3 totals 14 residues. Germline V gives CDR1 MNHEY, CDR2 SMNVEV (reference sequence). The DNA for the CDR3 is TGTGCCAGCAGGAGACAGGCAAACACCGGGGAGCTGTTTTTT. It specifies CASRRQANTGELFF.

This clone has a single count. The chain has TRBV9 and TRBJ1-2; D is uncertain. The CDR3 is made up of 15 amino acids. V was pared by 0 bases and J by 8 bases, with 17 bases between. In germline, CDR1 is SGDLS, CDR2 YYNGEE. CDR3 sequence (DNA): TGTGCCAGCAGCGTAGCGGGGTTGGGAAATTACGGCTACACCTTC. It translates to CASSVAGLGNYGYTF.

The genes are TRBV2 and TRBJ2-2, with 11 bases fitting TRBD2. In germline, CDR1 is SNHLY, CDR2 FYNNEI. V lost 6 bases, J lost 3 bases, and 9 bases stayed unmatched. There are 17 residues in the CDR3. The CDR3 protein is CASRGVAGGPDTGELFF. The CDR3 coding sequence is TGTGCCAGCAGGGGAGTAGCGGGAGGGCCGGACACCGGGGAGCTGTTTTTT. Based on the CDR3 plus reference TRBV2 and TRBJ2-2, the full variable domain is EPEVTQTPSHQVTQMGQEVILRCVPISNHLYFYWYRQILGQKVEFLVSFYNNEISEKSEIFDDQFSVERPDGSNFTLKIRSTKLEDSAMYFCASRGVAGGPDTGELFFGEGSRLTVL.

The chain uses TRBV7-2 and TRBJ2-5; 7 bases line up with TRBD1. CDR1 and CDR2 from the germline V gene are SGHTA and FQGNSA. J was trimmed by 7 bases and V by 5 bases; bases with no gene match: 7. The CDR3 is 13 residues long. CDR3 amino acids: CASSIGGTRTQYF. The CDR3, as DNA: TGTGCCAGCAGCATAGGGGGCACCCGGACCCAGTACTTC.

The genes are TRBV5-6 and TRBJ2-4, with D possibly TRBD1 on 6 matching bases. The V end lost 3 bases, the J end lost 9 bases, and 19 bases lay between the germline ends. This CDR3 has 15 residues. Germline CDR1 SGHDT, CDR2 YYEEEE. CDR3 region: CASSSRLQGIGIQYF. DNA for the CDR3: TGTGCCAGCAGCTCCAGATTGCAGGGGATCGGCATTCAGTACTTC.

The V and J genes are TRBV9 and TRBJ2-7; maybe TRBD1 (7 bases). The V gene's germline CDR1 is SGDLS and CDR2 YYNGEE. The CDR3 spans 14 residues. Trimming removed 4 bases from V and 2 bases from J, with 13 bases in between. The CDR3 DNA reads as TGTGCCAGCAGCCGGGGGACAGACCCCTACGAGCAGTACTTC. It codes for CASSRGTDPYEQYF. The full variable domain, completed using reference TRBV9 and TRBJ2-7, is DSGVTQTPKHLITATGQRVTLRCSPRSGDLSVYWYQQSLDQGLQFLIQYYNGEERAKGNILERFSAQQFPDLHSELNLSSLELGDSALYFCASSRGTDPYEQYFGPGTRLTVT.

The chain carries TRBV7-9 and TRBJ2-3; TRBD2 aligns across 9 bases. The germline V gene has CDR1 SEHNR and CDR2 FQNEAQ (reference sequence). J gave up 4 bases and V 1 base, and 3 bases lay outside the gene matches. This CDR3 is built from 15 residues. CDR3 amino acids: CASSLGGGGADTQYF. DNA for the CDR3: TGTGCCAGCAGCTTAGGTGGCGGGGGGGCAGATACGCAGTATTTT.

This chain joins TRBV14 and TRBJ1-2, with 9 positions matching TRBD1. From germline, CDR1 is SGHDN and CDR2 FVKESK. V lost 4 bases and J lost 8; bases outside the gene matches: 5. The CDR3 covers 13 residues. The CDR3 protein is CASSRRTGEGYTF. The CDR3 nucleotides are TGTGCCAGCAGCCGTCGGACAGGGGAAGGCTACACCTTC.

The chain uses TRBV12-5 and TRBJ2-7; 7 bases align to TRBD1. The CDR3 has 12 residues. The junction had 8 bases not matched to a gene; V was cut back by 5 bases and J by 10 bases. Germline V gives CDR1 LGHNT, CDR2 FRNRAP. CDR3 nucleotide sequence: TGTGCTAGTGGTGACTACAGGGGAGTCCAGTACTTC. Translating it yields CASGDYRGVQYF.

This chain uses TRBV5-5 with TRBJ2-7; D possibly corresponds to TRBD2 (6 bases). Trimming removed 7 bases from V and 6 bases from J, with 14 bases in between. This CDR3 is built from 12 residues. Germline V gene lookup returns CDR1 SGHKS and CDR2 YYEKEE (reference sequence). The CDR3 DNA reads as TGTGCCAGCGGGGCGGGGAGCTCCGAGCAGTACTTC. Translated, it gives CASGAGSSEQYF.

The rearrangement joins TRBV15 to TRBJ1-4, with D possibly TRBD1 on 5 matching bases. This CDR3 region has 14 residues. Germline V CDR1 and CDR2: LNHNV, YYDKDF (reference sequence). V dropped 5 bases and J dropped 5 bases, with 12 bases sitting between them. The CDR3 DNA sequence: TGTGCCACCAGCCGCGGGGCGATCAATGAAAAACTGTTTTTT. Translation: CATSRGAINEKLFF.

The chain combines TRBV27 with TRBJ2-5; 10 bases agree with TRBD2. CDR3 size: 16 residues. V was pared by 4 bases and J by 5 bases, with 10 bases of the junction left unmatched. The germline V gene has CDR1 MNHEY and CDR2 SMNVEV (reference sequence). The CDR3 loop reads CASSSIELAGMETQYF. As DNA, the CDR3 is TGTGCCAGCAGTTCGATCGAACTAGCGGGGATGGAGACCCAGTACTTC.

The V call is TRBV28, the J call TRBJ1-2; 10 positions agree with TRBD1. Germline-derived CDR1 and CDR2 are MDHEN and SYDVKM. The V segment lost 4 bases and the J segment 4 bases; nucleotides outside the gene matches: 6. The CDR3 totals 15 residues. In DNA form, the CDR3 reads TGTGCCAGCAGTTGGGGGACAGGGGAGGGCTATGGCTACACCTTC. This encodes CASSWGTGEGYGYTF.

V usage is TRBV4-1 and J usage is TRBJ2-3; possibly TRBD2 for D (5 bases). Germline loops: CDR1 MGHRA, CDR2 YSYEKL. V gave up 4 bases and J gave up 1 base, with 9 bases separating them. The CDR3 has 14 amino acids. The CDR3 spells CASSRGYGTDTQYF. The CDR3 nucleotides are TGCGCCAGCAGCCGCGGGTATGGCACAGATACGCAGTATTTT.

This rearrangement joins TRBV5-1 to TRBJ1-4; D is ambiguous. Trimming took off 4 bases at V and 3 bases at J, with 10 bases between the two ends. This CDR3 contains 14 residues. Germline CDR1 SGHRS, CDR2 YFSETQ. CDR3 protein: CASSPGTPNEKLFF. CDR3 sequence (DNA): TGCGCCAGCAGCCCGGGAACACCTAATGAAAAACTGTTTTTT. Combining the CDR3 with reference TRBV5-1 and TRBJ1-4 gives the whole variable domain KAGVTQTPRYLIKTRGQQVTLSCSPISGHRSVSWYQQTPGQGLQFLFEYFSETQRNKGNFPGRFSGRQFSNSRSEMNVSTLELGDSALYLCASSPGTPNEKLFFGSGTQLSVL.

The V and J genes are TRBV13 and TRBJ2-1; 8 bases line up with TRBD1. V trimming: 2 bases; J trimming: 9 bases; junction bases outside the gene matches: 6. This CDR3 has 14 amino acids. Germline CDR1 and CDR2: PRHDT and FYEKMQ (reference sequence). CDR3 sequence (DNA): TGTGCCAGCAGCTTAAACAGGGGGGTTTCTGAGCAGTTCTTC. Protein: CASSLNRGVSEQFF.

The chain carries TRBV29-1 and TRBJ2-3; 8 bases are a match to TRBD1. V lost 4 bases, J lost 0 bases, and 0 bases stayed unmatched. The CDR3 runs to 13 residues. Germline values: CDR1 SQVTM, CDR2 ANQGSEA. CDR3 bases: TGCAGCGTTGGACAGGGGAGCACAGATACGCAGTATTTT. The encoded protein is CSVGQGSTDTQYF.

The chain links TRBV27 to TRBJ2-7; TRBD1 aligns across 9 bases. The CDR3 has 15 amino acids. Germline V gives CDR1 MNHEY, CDR2 SMNVEV (reference sequence). V gave up 2 bases and J gave up 3 bases; unmatched junction bases: 5. CDR3 coding DNA: TGTGCCAGCAGTTTACCCGGGACAGGGCTCTACGAGCAGTACTTC. Protein: CASSLPGTGLYEQYF.

This sequence joins TRBV27 and TRBJ2-1, with D possibly being TRBD2 (7 bases). The CDR3 spans 15 residues. V lost 2 bases and J lost 12, with 20 bases in between. Germline loops: CDR1 MNHEY, CDR2 SMNVEV (reference sequence). The CDR3 DNA follows: TGTGCCAGCAGTTTAAGCGGGACACAACTCTCGGGGCAGTTCTTC. Its protein product is CASSLSGTQLSGQFF.

This chain joins TRBV11-3 and TRBJ1-1, with D possibly being TRBD1 (5 bases). The CDR3 extends over 13 amino acids. Germline CDR1 SGHNT, CDR2 YENEEA. The ends were cut back, 5 bases at V and 4 bases at J, with 11 bases in the middle. Here the CDR3 reads CASSVFTGTEAFF. The CDR3 DNA follows: TGTGCCAGCAGCGTCTTTACAGGCACTGAAGCTTTCTTT.

The CDR3 spells CASSYSREAPQHF. DNA of the CDR3: TGTGCCAGCAGTTACTCCCGGGAGGCGCCCCAGCATTTT. This chain connects TRBV6-5 to TRBJ1-5; D call uncertain. V was trimmed by 0 bases and J by 9 bases, leaving 9 bases between them. This CDR3 has 13 amino acids. CDR1 is MNHEY, CDR2 SVGAGI, per germline.